This TCR beta chain was identified during a study of T cells in narcolepsy. Clones were read by immunoSEQ multiplex PCR, and TCRdb kept only the in-frame ones, dropping some. This table holds tens of thousands of clones, about four fifths found once. Trimming took 7 bases from V and 7 from J, leaving 19 bases between them. The CDR3 is made up of 15 amino acids. Germline CDR1 is LNHDA and CDR2 is SQIVND (reference sequence). The V call is TRBV19, the J call TRBJ1-4; tentatively, D is TRBD1 (5 bases). The specimen was CD45RA- memory CD4+ T cells from PBMCs. This clonotype was obtained from a human donor with narcolepsy. The CDR3 DNA sequence: TGTGCCAGTACCAAGCTGAGGGGAGGGAGTGAAAAACTGTTTTTT. Its protein product is CASTKLRGGSEKLFF.